The T cell receptor beta chain under discussion was sequenced for a study of cytomegalovirus exposure and HLA in healthy donors. Study conclusions and caveats: More clonal expansion characterized HLA-associated TCR beta chains than equally common others in a later analysis. HLA-A and HLA-B allele assignments for most subjects were reportedly predicted accurately using TCR beta sequences.

As concerns this clone: Its matching antigen is unknown.

Each of the donors was a healthy bone marrow donor. 13 Jbeta primers and 60 Vbeta primers were used for the PCR. Assay: immunoSEQ multiplex PCR; the TCRdb copy retains only in-frame clones and omits some. Among about 200,000 clones listed, more than 75% were seen once. The sample consisted of PBMCs. The source of this sequence is a woman aged 40 to 50 in good health and CMV-seronegative.

This CDR3 reads CASSPLLDRPYGYTF. CDR3 DNA sequence: TGTGCCAGCAGTCCACTCCTTGACAGGCCCTATGGCTACACCTTC. The V gene is TRBV6-1, the J gene TRBJ1-2, with D tentatively TRBD1 (6 bases). Germline V gene data show CDR1 as MNHNS and CDR2 as SASEGT. Deletions cut 5 bases from V and 4 bases from J, with 17 bases between. The CDR3 is 15 residues long.